A selection of T cell receptor beta chains follows, all from one sample in a study of molecular identifiers for immune sequencing clone quantification. TCRdb re-analysed the PCR reads in MiXCR, keeping a single row per CDR3 protein. The data hold under 800,000 distinct CDR3 sequences, with roughly 27% observed a single time. Sequencing input: naive CD8+ T cells from blood, with Jurkat cell RNA spiked in. The receptors shown here come from a human donor in good health. Some libraries in this study had Jurkat cell RNA spiked in. CDR3s include the opening cysteine and the closing phenylalanine or tryptophan. The order of the fields is J gene, clone size, V gene, D gene, CDR3 protein, CDR3 DNA. The D gene is left open where the match is weak. Size is omitted from some rows. Given values are once, few, many or a class for expanded clones.

J: TRBJ2-7
size: NA
V: TRBV6-2/TRBV6-3
D: NA
CDR3: CASSYFGRLYGQYF
DNA: TGTGCCAGCAGTTATTTCGGACGCCTTTATGGGCAGTACTTC

J: TRBJ1-3
size: NA
V: TRBV19
D: TRBD1
CDR3: CATATGLTGNTIYF
DNA: TGTGCCACCGCGACAGGGTTGACTGGAAACACCATATATTTT

J: TRBJ1-5
size: NA
V: TRBV19
D: NA
CDR3: CASNWGYSNQPQHF
DNA: TGTGCCAGTAATTGGGGGTATAGCAATCAGCCCCAGCATTTT

J: TRBJ1-6
size: many
V: TRBV20-1
D: TRBD1
CDR3: CSASELDRVQLYSPLHF
DNA: TGCAGTGCTTCCGAATTGGACAGGGTGCAGTTATATTCACCCCTCCACTTT

J: TRBJ2-5
size: NA
V: TRBV6-5
D: NA
CDR3: CASGSVSTGQRETQYF
DNA: TGTGCCAGCGGAAGTGTATCGACGGGCCAGAGGGAGACCCAGTACTTC

J: TRBJ1-1
size: few
V: TRBV6-5
D: NA
CDR3: CASSPGHKNTEAFF
DNA: TGTGCCAGCTCCCCAGGACATAAGAACACTGAAGCTTTCTTT

J: TRBJ2-3
size: many
V: TRBV20-1
D: TRBD2
CDR3: CSATSARAGSADTQYF
DNA: TGCAGTGCTACCAGCGCAAGAGCGGGGAGTGCAGATACGCAGTATTTT

J: TRBJ2-7
size: NA
V: TRBV10-3
D: TRBD2
CDR3: CAISLGLAGTSYEQYF
DNA: TGTGCCATCAGTTTAGGACTAGCGGGGACATCCTACGAGCAGTACTTC

J: TRBJ1-2
size: NA
V: TRBV5-8
D: NA
CDR3: CASSWDGNSYGYTF
DNA: TGTGCCAGCAGCTGGGACGGGAATAGCTATGGCTACACCTTC

J: TRBJ2-5
size: NA
V: TRBV9
D: TRBD2
CDR3: CASSVADWGGFKETQYF
DNA: TGTGCCAGCAGCGTAGCGGACTGGGGGGGGTTCAAAGAGACCCAGTACTTC

J: TRBJ2-3
size: many
V: TRBV3-1
D: NA
CDR3: CASSQGGGGWTDTQYF
DNA: TGTGCCAGCAGCCAAGGTGGCGGCGGATGGACAGATACGCAGTATTTT

J: TRBJ1-1
size: many
V: TRBV6-2/TRBV6-3
D: NA
CDR3: CASSYSITEAFF
DNA: TGTGCCAGCAGTTACTCCATCACTGAAGCTTTCTTT

J: TRBJ2-3
size: NA
V: TRBV4-2
D: NA
CDR3: CASSQDLGDTQYF
DNA: TGTGCCAGCAGCCAAGATTTGGGAGATACGCAGTATTTT

J: TRBJ2-1
size: many
V: TRBV7-9
D: TRBD2
CDR3: CASSLISGTPGEQFF
DNA: TGTGCCAGCAGCTTAATTAGCGGGACCCCCGGTGAGCAGTTCTTC

J: TRBJ2-5
size: NA
V: TRBV20-1
D: NA
CDR3: CSAREGLFQETQYF
DNA: TGCAGTGCTAGAGAAGGGCTTTTTCAAGAGACCCAGTACTTC

J: TRBJ2-3
size: many
V: TRBV18
D: NA
CDR3: CASSPPVTDTQYF
DNA: TGTGCCAGCTCACCACCGGTTACAGATACGCAGTATTTT

J: TRBJ2-2
size: NA
V: TRBV7-9
D: NA
CDR3: CASSLGVANTGELFF
DNA: TGTGCCAGCAGCTTGGGGGTCGCGAACACCGGGGAGCTGTTTTTT

J: TRBJ1-1
size: few
V: TRBV2
D: NA
CDR3: CASSLSPSNMNTEAFF
DNA: TGTGCCAGCAGTCTCTCCCCAAGTAACATGAACACTGAAGCTTTCTTT

J: TRBJ2-7
size: many
V: TRBV30
D: TRBD1
CDR3: CAWRQRPGQTYEQYF
DNA: TGTGCCTGGAGGCAAAGACCGGGACAGACCTACGAGCAGTACTTC

J: TRBJ2-7
size: many
V: TRBV20-1
D: NA
CDR3: CSASPDIYSYEQYF
DNA: TGCAGTGCTAGCCCGGACATTTACTCCTACGAGCAGTACTTC

J: TRBJ2-7
size: NA
V: TRBV4-1
D: TRBD1
CDR3: CAGSPLQGQGYEQYF
DNA: TGCGCCGGCAGCCCCCTACAGGGACAGGGCTACGAGCAGTACTTC

J: TRBJ2-5
size: NA
V: TRBV3-1
D: NA
CDR3: CASSQDLDQETQYF
DNA: TGTGCCAGCAGCCAAGATTTGGACCAAGAGACCCAGTACTTC

J: TRBJ1-1
size: few
V: TRBV6-5
D: TRBD1
CDR3: CASSYALDRGLNTEAFF
DNA: TGTGCCAGCAGTTACGCCCTAGACAGGGGGTTGAACACTGAAGCTTTCTTT

J: TRBJ2-7
size: NA
V: TRBV7-2
D: NA
CDR3: CASSFSGGAYAQYF
DNA: TGTGCCAGCAGCTTCAGTGGGGGGGCCTACGCGCAGTACTTC

J: TRBJ2-3
size: few
V: TRBV7-9
D: NA
CDR3: CASSLEYSGNTDTQYF
DNA: TGTGCCAGCAGCCTCGAGTACTCAGGGAACACAGATACGCAGTATTTT

J: TRBJ1-5
size: few
V: TRBV28
D: TRBD1
CDR3: CASSFGRTGAQPQHF
DNA: TGTGCCAGCAGTTTCGGTCGAACAGGGGCTCAGCCCCAGCATTTT

J: TRBJ2-3
size: NA
V: TRBV27
D: TRBD2
CDR3: CASSLFGGAGDTQYF
DNA: TGTGCCAGCAGTCTTTTCGGGGGGGCCGGAGATACGCAGTATTTT

J: TRBJ1-5
size: NA
V: TRBV2
D: NA
CDR3: CASSEIIGEDGNQPQHF
DNA: TGTGCCAGCAGTGAGATAATAGGGGAAGATGGCAATCAGCCCCAGCATTTT